Described below is a single TCR beta chain sequence and its context. Its antigen is currently unknown. The data belong to a study of T cell repertoires in cytomegalovirus infection. Looking at the study overall: Well-studied HLA-B-restricted epitopes and recently identified HLA-C-restricted epitopes of CMV were both used in the study. Through public TCR beta signatures, both CMV infection and matching HLA type were indicated. Whole-study results and caveats: Summed public TCR beta family frequency identified CMV carriers bearing the relevant HLA. HLA-C-restricted TCR beta clonotypes specific for CMV led the ex vivo response.

TCRdb processed the reads anew with MiXCR; each CDR3 protein has one entry. The data show about 700,000 distinct CDR3 sequences, roughly 30% seen once. Here the sequenced sample was cultured PBMCs, taken from culture after CMV antigen stimulation. The TCR was taken from a human donor in good health (CMV status not recorded). Some clones in this sample may be carry-over from other donors' samples.

The chain's CDR3 is CASSLNGNTIYF. The CDR3 DNA reads as TGTGCCAGCAGCTTAAACGGAAACACCATATATTTT. The gene calls are TRBV7-9 and TRBJ1-3; D gene ambiguous. V was pared by 2 bases and J by 4 bases, with 3 bases between. The CDR3 contains 12 residues. CDR1 and CDR2 (germline): SEHNR, FQNEAQ (reference sequence).